This T cell receptor beta chain was recorded in a study of blood T cell repertoires in COVID-19 (TCRdb year 2020). A note on the overall study: Samples from collaborators originated in the United States, Italy and Spain and spanned both the acute and convalescent phases of COVID-19. The prospective study material was composed of cDNA or gDNA derived from T cells, B-cell-depleted T cells, or PBMCs. Deeply sampled blood TCRbeta repertoires from subjects exposed to, actively infected with, or recovered from COVID-19 were included in the dataset. The repertoires were released in a freely available public database meant as a resource for research on the immune response to SARS-CoV-2. Samples came from the ongoing ImmuneRACE study (first 160 participants) plus 1,254 subjects from 6 global collaborators. Nearly every sample came with metadata listing a de-identified subject ID, COVID-19 status, age in years and sex. Where available, HLA class I and class II types were obtained from metadata supplied by the sample provider rather than from assay-based typing.

V is cut by 7 bases and J by 8 bases, and the space between the germline ends is 15 bases. Including cysteine and phenylalanine, the CDR3 has 14 amino acids. The DNA shown is the 42-base CDR3, in frame from base 1. From the germline V gene, CDR1 is SGHVS and CDR2 is FNYEAQ. In Seattle, one collaborating source enrolled patients while the infection was active and tracked those patients longitudinally over the course of disease. Whole blood was collected in K2EDTA tubes by collaborating institutions according to the institutions' own protocols. For TCRbeta analysis, collaborators shipped samples in one of three forms: frozen whole blood, isolated PBMCs, or DNA extracted from either of those sample types. TCRbeta CDR3 regions were amplified from genomic DNA using the immunoSEQ Assay, a bias-controlled multiplex PCR. In the original analysis: Within the assay, amplification of reference gene primers was used to estimate how many nucleated cells each sample contained. To quantify the absolute abundance of each unique TCRbeta CDR3 rearrangement, sequence reads were collapsed and filtered. For each sample, productive Simpson clonality was calculated as the square root of Simpson's diversity index across productive rearrangements. This immuneACCESS table, as held by TCRdb, lists in-frame sequences with V and J called but not all clones. Of the missing ones, under half trace to an unresolved V gene in checked studies; the others have no known cause. V and J calls and clone size follow that table, whereas D and trimming were derived from the DNA. Present in this sample are 200,000 to 250,000 clones, approximately 78% of which were seen just once. Approximately 5.2% of the sample is held by the ten biggest clonotypes.

The sample holds one count of this clone. Its antigen remains unidentified. Per-base quality was not reported, and no clone a single base away is much larger than it. What the work shows at the level of the full study, not this receptor alone: How much clinical and demographic metadata was included differed by source and by participant, and the metadata was provided uncurated.

The receptor's source is a woman aged 70-85 years with COVID-19, enrolled during active disease. The sequence joins TRBV7-6 to TRBJ1-6; no D gene is confidently identified. What was sequenced was peripheral blood. The nucleotides are TGTGCCAGCAAAGGGCGAGGGAATTATTCACCCCTCCACTTT. Translated, this gives CASKGRGNYSPLHF.